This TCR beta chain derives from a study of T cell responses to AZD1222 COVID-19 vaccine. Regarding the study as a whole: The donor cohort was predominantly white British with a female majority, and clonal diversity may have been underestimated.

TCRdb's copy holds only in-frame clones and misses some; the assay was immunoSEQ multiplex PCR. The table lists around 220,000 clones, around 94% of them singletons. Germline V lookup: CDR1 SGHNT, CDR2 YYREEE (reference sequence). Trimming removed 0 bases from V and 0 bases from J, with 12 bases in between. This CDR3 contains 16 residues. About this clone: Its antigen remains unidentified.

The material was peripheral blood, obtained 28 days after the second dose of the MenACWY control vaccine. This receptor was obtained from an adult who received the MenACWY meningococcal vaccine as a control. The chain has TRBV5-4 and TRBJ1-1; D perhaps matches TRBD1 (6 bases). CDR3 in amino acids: CASSLAGTPMNTEAFF. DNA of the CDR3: TGTGCCAGCAGCTTGGCTGGGACACCCATGAACACTGAAGCTTTCTTT.